Listed below are T cell receptor beta chains from one sample, sequenced in a study of T cell responses to AZD1222 COVID-19 vaccine. The repertoire was sequenced with immunoSEQ multiplex PCR; TCRdb's copy has only in-frame clones and lacks some. The sample carries 150,000 to 200,000 clones, approximately 86% recorded once. The sequenced sample was peripheral blood, obtained on day 0 of AZD1222 vaccination. The receptors stem from an adult in good health. Each CDR3 is given without its conserved first and last residue. The size field is filled for only some rows; it gives once, few, many or a size class.

clone_size j_call v_call cdr3_aa
. TRBJ1-5 TRBV7-9 ASSLGVPRAGNQPQH
. TRBJ1-6 TRBV19 ASSIGDRRPSSYNSPLH
. TRBJ2-5 TRBV9 ASSVWEKETQY
. TRBJ2-7 TRBV6-5 ASGRLGQGIYEQY
. TRBJ1-2 TRBV29-1 SVGTTGYYGYT
. TRBJ1-6 TRBV23-1 ASSLELSEEDNSPLH
. TRBJ2-7 TRBV5-6 ASSLVGQGNYEQY
once TRBJ1-1 TRBV10-3 AISEPTRQGGTEAF
. TRBJ2-1 TRBV10-2 ASSDEGLAGSNEQF
. TRBJ2-7 TRBV2 ASTGYYEQY
. TRBJ1-3 TRBV3-1/TRBV3-2 ASSQEDRGNTIY
. TRBJ1-2 TRBV5-6 ASSLGGPGYGYT
. TRBJ1-1 TRBV20-1 SASYLRNTEAF
. TRBJ2-7 TRBV27 ASSFTGTGYYEQY
. TRBJ2-1 TRBV5-1 ASSLAPRDRIQF
. TRBJ2-7 TRBV28 ASSSGTVAGEQY
. TRBJ1-5 TRBV30 AWDQGLPGQPQH
. TRBJ1-4 TRBV19 ASKTGGREKLF
. TRBJ2-3 TRBV5-1 ASSPGGASTDTQY
. TRBJ1-1 TRBV27 ASSFQLPGLAF